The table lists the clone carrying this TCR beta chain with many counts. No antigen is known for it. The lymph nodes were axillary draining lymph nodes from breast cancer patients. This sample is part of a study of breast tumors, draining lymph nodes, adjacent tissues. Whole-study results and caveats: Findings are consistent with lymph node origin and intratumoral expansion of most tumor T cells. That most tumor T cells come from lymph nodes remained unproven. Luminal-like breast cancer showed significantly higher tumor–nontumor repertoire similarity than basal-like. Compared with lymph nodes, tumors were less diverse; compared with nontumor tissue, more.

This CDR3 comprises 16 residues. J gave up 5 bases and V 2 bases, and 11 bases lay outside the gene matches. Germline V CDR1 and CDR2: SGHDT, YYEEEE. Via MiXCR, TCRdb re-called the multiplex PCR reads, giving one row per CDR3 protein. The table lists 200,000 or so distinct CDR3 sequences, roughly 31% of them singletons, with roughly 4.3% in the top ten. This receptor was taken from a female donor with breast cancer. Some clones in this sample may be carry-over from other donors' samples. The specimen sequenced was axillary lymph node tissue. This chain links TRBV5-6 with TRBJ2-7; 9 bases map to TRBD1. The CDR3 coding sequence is TGTGCCAGCAGCTTCCGTTCGGGACAGGGATTAGACGAGCAGTACTTC. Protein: CASSFRSGQGLDEQYF.